Presented here are 15 T cell receptor beta chains from one specimen sequenced in a study of blood T cell repertoires in COVID-19. This table comes from immunoSEQ multiplex PCR, and its TCRdb copy is limited to in-frame clones, with some not included. This table holds approximately 200,000 clones, around nine tenths found once. What was sequenced was peripheral blood. The source is a man aged 60-69 years who had recovered from COVID-19.

The rearrangement joins TRBV7-3 to TRBJ1-2; possibly TRBD1 for D (6 bases). The CDR3 extends over 14 amino acids. Per the germline V gene, CDR1 is SGHTA and CDR2 is FQGTGA. V was shortened by 1 base and J by 6 bases, with 12 bases between the two germline ends. CDR3 residues: CASSLRPTGHGYTF. The DNA of the CDR3 is TGTGCCAGCAGCTTAAGGCCGACAGGTCATGGCTACACCTTC.

The V gene is TRBV28, the J gene TRBJ2-1; 7 positions match TRBD2. There are 12 residues in the CDR3. The germline CDR1 and CDR2 sequences are MDHEN and SYDVKM. V shed 8 bases and J 8 bases; nucleotides not matched to a gene: 6. CDR3 loop: CASQSGTHEQFF. The CDR3 DNA follows: TGTGCCAGCCAAAGCGGGACTCATGAGCAGTTCTTC.

The genes are TRBV7-2 and TRBJ2-3; 9 bases map to TRBD1. Trimming at V came to 3 bases and at J to 4 bases, leaving 11 bases not matched to a gene. The CDR3 is 17 residues long. Germline loops: CDR1 SGHTA, CDR2 FQGNSA. CDR3 in DNA: TGTGCCAGCAGCTTGAAACTCCGGGACAGGGAACCAGATACGCAGTATTTT. Translated: CASSLKLRDREPDTQYF.

In DNA, the CDR3 is TGTGCCAGCAGTGAAGCGAGGATTGAAGCTTTCTTT. Encoded protein: CASSEARIEAFF. J is TRBJ1-1 and V is TRBV2; D not resolved. Per germline, CDR1 SNHLY and CDR2 FYNNEI. Trimming removed 0 bases from V and 7 bases from J, with 6 bases in between. The CDR3 has 12 residues.

This chain uses TRBV6-5 with TRBJ1-2, with D possibly matching TRBD1 (6 bases). CDR3 size: 14 residues. CDR1 and CDR2 from the germline V gene are MNHEY and SVGAGI. V was trimmed by 9 bases and J by 6 bases, leaving 20 bases between them. The CDR3 nucleotides read TGTGCCAGTCATGTTCAGGGGATCGGTCATGGCTACACCTTC. This codes for CASHVQGIGHGYTF.

The J gene is TRBJ1-6, the V gene TRBV7-9; a weak D match, TRBD1 (5 bases). V lost 6 bases and J 6 bases, leaving 18 bases between the germline ends. Germline V gene sequence: CDR1 SEHNR, CDR2 FQNEAQ (reference sequence). The CDR3 totals 16 residues. Written as DNA, the CDR3 is TGTGCCAGCAGGCAGCGGGGGGGGGATGGTAATTCACCCCTCCACTTT. Its translation is CASRQRGGDGNSPLHF.

The J gene is TRBJ2-1, the V gene TRBV6-5; 8 positions match TRBD2. Unmatched junction bases numbered 6, after V lost 11 bases and J lost 6 bases. The CDR3 is 12 residues long. CDR1 and CDR2 from the germline V gene are MNHEY and SVGAGI. CDR3 residues: CAGSLAGNEQFF. CDR3 nucleotide sequence: TGTGCCGGCTCGCTAGCGGGCAATGAGCAGTTCTTC.

CDR3 DNA sequence: TGTGCCAGCAGTTCCCGGACTTATGGCTACACCTTC. It encodes CASSSRTYGYTF. The chain recombines TRBV28 with TRBJ1-2; D remains unclear. CDR3 length equals 12 residues. Germline loops: CDR1 MDHEN, CDR2 SYDVKM. Trimming left V 4 bases short and J 5 bases short, with 8 bases between.

This clone was seen a handful of times. V is TRBV19 and J is TRBJ1-1; maybe TRBD1 (5 bases). Deletions cut 10 bases from V and 0 bases from J, with 21 bases between. The germline V gene has CDR1 LNHDA and CDR2 SQIVND (reference sequence). There are 16 residues in the CDR3. This CDR3 is CATRPGHAIMNTEAFF. CDR3 coding DNA: TGTGCCACCCGACCTGGACACGCTATCATGAACACTGAAGCTTTCTTT.

V gene TRBV21-1 combines with J gene TRBJ2-3; TRBD1, the table's D call, lacks a check against the DNA. TRBV21-1 counts as a pseudogene. The CDR3 contains 18 residues. CDR3 sequence reads: CASRGTGVSGYSTDTQYF. In DNA form, the CDR3 reads TGTGCCAGCAGGGGGACAGGGGTGAGCGGATATAGCACAGATACGCAGTATTTT.

The rearrangement uses TRBV4-1 and TRBJ2-3, with D perhaps TRBD1 (7 bases). Between the trimmed V and J ends, which lost 4 bases and 3 bases, there was a span of 17 bases. Germline V gene data show CDR1 as MGHRA and CDR2 as YSYEKL. This CDR3 has 16 residues. CDR3 coding DNA: TGCGCCAGCAGCCCCCAGGGGGGCAGGGGGACAGATACGCAGTATTTT. It specifies CASSPQGGRGTDTQYF.

The V and J genes are TRBV6-5 and TRBJ1-1; D uncertain. CDR1 is MNHEY, CDR2 SVGAGI, per germline. V lost 10 bases, J lost 4 bases, and 16 bases lay in between. The CDR3 sequence is 13 residues long. The CDR3 DNA reads TGTGCCATGCGCCCGGTCTCTAGCACTGAAGCTTTCTTT. Translating gives CAMRPVSSTEAFF.

The V and J genes are TRBV29-1 and TRBJ1-2; TRBD1 matches 7 bases. Per the germline V gene, CDR1 is SQVTM and CDR2 is ANQGSEA. The CDR3 runs to 12 residues. With V trimmed by 4 bases and J by 7 bases, 6 bases remained unmatched. The CDR3 sequence is CSVVGGVVGYTF. For the CDR3, the DNA is TGCAGCGTTGTAGGGGGCGTTGTTGGCTACACCTTC.

V and J are TRBV5-1 and TRBJ2-5; 10 bases fit TRBD1. This CDR3 has 17 residues. Germline V gives CDR1 SGHRS, CDR2 YFSETQ. The V segment lost 4 bases and the J segment 4 bases; nucleotides outside the gene matches: 13. The CDR3 reads CASSPLPQGQGSETQYF. The CDR3 DNA sequence: TGCGCCAGCAGCCCCCTGCCACAGGGACAGGGGTCAGAGACCCAGTACTTC.

This clone was observed a single time. The chain employs TRBV3-1 (or the pseudogene TRBV3-2) and TRBJ1-3; a weak D match, TRBD1 (5 bases). The germline CDR1 and CDR2 sequences are LGHDT and YNNKEL (reference sequence). The length of the CDR3 is 14 residues. Trimming removed 4 bases at V and 0 bases at J, with 7 bases between. The CDR3, as DNA: TGTGCCAGCAGCCGGCAGGGCTCTGGAAACACCATATATTTT. Protein: CASSRQGSGNTIYF.